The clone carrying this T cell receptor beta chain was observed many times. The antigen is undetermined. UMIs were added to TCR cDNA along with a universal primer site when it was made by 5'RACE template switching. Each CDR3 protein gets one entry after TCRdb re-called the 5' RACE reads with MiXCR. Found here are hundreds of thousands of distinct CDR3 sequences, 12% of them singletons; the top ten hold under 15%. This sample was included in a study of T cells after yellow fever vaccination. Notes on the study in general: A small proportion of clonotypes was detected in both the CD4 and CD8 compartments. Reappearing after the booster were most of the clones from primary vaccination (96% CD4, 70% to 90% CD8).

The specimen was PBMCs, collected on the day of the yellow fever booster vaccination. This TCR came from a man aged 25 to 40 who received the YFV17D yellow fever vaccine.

CDR3 protein: CASSSAAPQPQHF. CDR3 nucleotides: TGTGCCAGTAGCTCGGCAGCTCCTCAGCCCCAGCATTTT. The J gene is TRBJ1-5, the V gene TRBV19; no definite D call. CDR1 LNHDA and CDR2 SQIVND come from the germline V gene (reference sequence). This CDR3 has 13 amino acids. Trimming cost V 6 bases and J 6 bases, with 12 bases left between them.